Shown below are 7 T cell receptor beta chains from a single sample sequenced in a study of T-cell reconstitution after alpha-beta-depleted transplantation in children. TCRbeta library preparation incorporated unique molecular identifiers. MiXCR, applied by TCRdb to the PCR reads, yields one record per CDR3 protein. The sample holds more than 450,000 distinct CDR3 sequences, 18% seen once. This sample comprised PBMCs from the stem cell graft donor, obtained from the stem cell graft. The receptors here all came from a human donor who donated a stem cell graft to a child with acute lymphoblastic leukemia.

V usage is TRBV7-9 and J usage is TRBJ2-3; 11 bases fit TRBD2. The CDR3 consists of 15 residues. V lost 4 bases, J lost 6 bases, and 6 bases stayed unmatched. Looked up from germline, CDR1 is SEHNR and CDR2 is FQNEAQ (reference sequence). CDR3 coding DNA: TGTGCCAGCAGCTCGGGACTAGCGGAGAGGGATACGCAGTATTTT. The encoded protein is CASSSGLAERDTQYF.

The CDR3 protein is CASRGGLEEKLFF. CDR3 DNA sequence: TGTGCCAGCAGGGGGGGCTTGGAAGAAAAACTGTTTTTT. This chain joins TRBV2 and TRBJ1-4; the D gene is possibly TRBD1 (6 bases). V was pared by 6 bases and J by 8 bases, with 13 bases between. The CDR3 contains 13 residues. Germline lookup yields CDR1 SNHLY and CDR2 FYNNEI.

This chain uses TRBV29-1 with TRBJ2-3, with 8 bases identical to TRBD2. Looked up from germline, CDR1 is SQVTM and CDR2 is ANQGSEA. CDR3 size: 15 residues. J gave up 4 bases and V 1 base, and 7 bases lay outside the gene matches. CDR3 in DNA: TGCAGCGTTGAAGGGTCCAGCGGGAGTGCAGATACGCAGTATTTT. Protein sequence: CSVEGSSGSADTQYF.

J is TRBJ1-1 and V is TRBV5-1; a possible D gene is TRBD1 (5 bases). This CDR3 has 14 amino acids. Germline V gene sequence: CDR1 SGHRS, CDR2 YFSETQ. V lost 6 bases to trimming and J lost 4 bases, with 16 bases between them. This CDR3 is CASTDPTVRTEAFF. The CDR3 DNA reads TGCGCCAGCACCGATCCGACAGTTCGCACTGAAGCTTTCTTT.

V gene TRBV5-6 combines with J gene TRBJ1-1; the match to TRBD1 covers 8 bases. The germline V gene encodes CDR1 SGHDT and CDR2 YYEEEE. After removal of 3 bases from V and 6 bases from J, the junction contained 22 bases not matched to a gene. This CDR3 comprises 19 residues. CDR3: CASSSSLTGALNRAPEAFF. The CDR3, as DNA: TGTGCCAGCAGCTCTTCCCTGACAGGGGCTCTGAATCGTGCCCCTGAAGCTTTCTTT. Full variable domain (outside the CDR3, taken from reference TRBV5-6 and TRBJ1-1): DAGVTQSPTHLIKTRGQQVTLRCSPKSGHDTVSWYQQALGQGPQFIFQYYEEEERQRGNFPDRFSGHQFPNYSSELNVNALLLGDSALYLCASSSSLTGALNRAPEAFFGQGTRLTVV.

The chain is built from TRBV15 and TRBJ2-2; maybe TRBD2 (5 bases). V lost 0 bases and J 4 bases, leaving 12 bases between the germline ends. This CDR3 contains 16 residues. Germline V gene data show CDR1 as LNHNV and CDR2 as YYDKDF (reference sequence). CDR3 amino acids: CATSREEVESTGELFF. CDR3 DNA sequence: TGTGCCACCAGCAGAGAGGAGGTCGAGAGCACCGGGGAGCTGTTTTTT.

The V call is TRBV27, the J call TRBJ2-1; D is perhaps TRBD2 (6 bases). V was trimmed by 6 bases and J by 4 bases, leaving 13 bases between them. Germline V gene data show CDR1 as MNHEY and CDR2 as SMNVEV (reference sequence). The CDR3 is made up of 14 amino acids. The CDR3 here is CASSDAGWYNEQFF. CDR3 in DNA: TGTGCCAGCAGCGATGCGGGGTGGTACAATGAGCAGTTCTTC.